This TCR beta chain was recorded in a study of Graves' ophthalmopathy and Graves' hyperthyroidism. This clonotype was seen a few times. The authors amplified TCR beta CDR3 regions, and they did so from RNA transcripts for repertoire sequencing. First-round RT-PCR used HTBI primers; second-round multiplex PCR followed. MiXCR was run by TCRdb on the multiplex PCR reads, yielding one entry per CDR3 protein. The sample carries roughly 220,000 distinct CDR3 sequences, roughly 50% recorded once. The CDR3 covers 14 residues. The V segment lost 0 bases and the J segment 4 bases; nucleotides outside the gene matches: 5. Germline lookup yields CDR1 DFQATT and CDR2 SNEGSKA (reference sequence).

Sequenced input: peripheral blood. The gene calls are TRBV20-1 and TRBJ1-2; the match to TRBD1 covers 7 bases. The sequence was obtained from an adult man with Graves' ophthalmopathy. DNA of the CDR3: TGCAGTGCTAGAGAGGGACAGTCGTTCTATGGCTACACCTTC. Residues: CSAREGQSFYGYTF.